A selection of T cell receptor beta chains follows, all from one sample in a study of blood T cell repertoires in COVID-19. Assay: immunoSEQ multiplex PCR; the TCRdb copy retains only in-frame clones and omits some. The table includes about 180,000 clones, around 85% detected once. The sequencing sample was made of PBMCs or T cells enriched from blood (not recorded which). Receptors originate from a man aged 35-49 years who had recovered from COVID-19. The conserved cysteine and the conserved F or W are not part of the CDR3 here.

>TRBV3-1/TRBV3-2|TRBJ2-5
ASSQEPSSLETQY
>TRBV6-5|TRBJ1-2
ASSYGAGLYGYT
>TRBV19|TRBJ2-2
ASKFEGPRTGELF
>TRBV19|TRBJ2-4
ASSIVAGADIQY
>TRBV12-3/TRBV12-4|TRBJ2-2
ASQRGQVEQLF
>TRBV19|TRBJ1-1
ASSIHFRDRGTEAF
>TRBV30|TRBJ1-5
AWSQGQGRQPQH
>TRBV7-3|TRBJ2-5
ASSSTKGETQY
>TRBV5-1|TRBJ1-2
ASSLQENYGYT
>TRBV7-8|TRBJ1-5
ASSPSDRGLQWGQPQH
>TRBV7-8|TRBJ1-4
ASSLVWGGVLATNEKLF
>TRBV29-1|TRBJ1-2
SVDRGQGARGYT
>TRBV4-2|TRBJ1-2
ASSLFHGGDRKLYGYT
>TRBV27|TRBJ1-2
ASSSDGTGGHYGYT
>TRBV5-1|TRBJ1-1
ASSLPGMNTEAF
>TRBV6-1|TRBJ2-2
ASSELVSNTGELF
>TRBV10-2|TRBJ2-7
ASSHGGGPNEQY
>TRBV30|TRBJ1-3
AWSGGSADGNTIY
>TRBV4-1|TRBJ1-5
ASSQVGRASGGNQPQH
>TRBV19|TRBJ1-5
ASSIRQDSNQPQH
>TRBV10-3|TRBJ1-3
AISGYSGNTIY
>TRBV11-2|TRBJ2-5
ASKSLSVWETQY
>TRBV15|TRBJ1-1
ATSRASQGAGTEAF
>TRBV5-4|TRBJ2-1
ASSEGLPLGNEQF
>TRBV6-5|TRBJ2-5
ASSYSAVAGVQTQY
>TRBV6-1|TRBJ1-5
ASSEASGQSNQPQH
>TRBV6-5|TRBJ1-2
ASSYQAANYGYT
>TRBV5-1|TRBJ1-2
ASSPTGESNYGYT
>TRBV6-5|TRBJ2-2
ASSSGTGELF
>TRBV5-6|TRBJ2-1
ASSLERGAYNEQF
>TRBV13|TRBJ1-1
ASSYRDANTEAF
>TRBV6-5|TRBJ1-1
ASSATVPPEAF
>TRBV7-8|TRBJ1-1
ASSLEGGGGTEAF
>TRBV7-9|TRBJ2-7
ASSLGTTYEQY
>TRBV12-2|TRBJ1-2
ASRFGKGQGESYT
>TRBV2|TRBJ1-5
ASRAYGQGNQPQH
>TRBV7-9|TRBJ1-2
ASTTPGSLYGYT
>TRBV9|TRBJ1-3
ASSEHGNTIY
>TRBV7-9|TRBJ1-2
ASSLAEMGQKNYGYT
>TRBV12-3/TRBV12-4|TRBJ1-5
ASSLPGGQPQH
>TRBV21-1|TRBJ2-1
ASSNALAGVNEQF
>TRBV2|TRBJ1-2
ASTRLRGYGYT
>TRBV29-1|TRBJ2-5
SVAPGGRETQY
>TRBV11-3|TRBJ1-2
ASSSTGVDGYT
>TRBV12-3/TRBV12-4|TRBJ1-1
ASRPGGNTEAF
>TRBV6-5|TRBJ1-5
ASSRAGTGQPQH
>TRBV19|TRBJ1-2
ASSQQGAVAYGYT
>TRBV28|TRBJ1-2
ASSFARPYGYT
>TRBV19|TRBJ1-6
ASSIQGPYNSPLH
>TRBV27|TRBJ2-7
ASRDSGRYEQY
>TRBV15|TRBJ2-2
ATSRDFSSGRELF
>TRBV20-1|TRBJ1-1
SAKPGTEAF
>TRBV27|TRBJ2-7
ASSPPRHYEQY